This T cell receptor beta chain was retrieved from a study of CD8+ T cells in alopecia areata. General study results and limits: There was only one nonresponder, so it was unclear how baseline CD8+ expansion relates to response.

Treatment defined: oral pan-JAK inhibitor, 5-10 mg twice daily. Trimming left V 4 bases short and J 7 bases short, with 20 bases between. There are 15 residues in the CDR3. CDR1 is SGHRS, CDR2 YFSETQ, per germline. RNA extraction was followed by reverse transcription into cDNA, which acted as the sequencing template. Produced via immunoSEQ multiplex PCR; TCRdb's table is partial and in-frame only. The sample consists of about 100,000 clones, roughly 60% of them appearing once. For this clone: Antigen unknown.

This specimen consisted of CD8+ T cells sorted from blood, obtained at approximately week 56, from a patient treated with tofacitinib. The origin of this receptor is a human donor with alopecia areata. V and J are TRBV5-1 and TRBJ1-2; no reliable D call. DNA for the CDR3: TGCGCCAGCAGCGTCCCGGGCCCAAGGTCTGGTGGCTACACCTTC. As protein: CASSVPGPRSGGYTF.